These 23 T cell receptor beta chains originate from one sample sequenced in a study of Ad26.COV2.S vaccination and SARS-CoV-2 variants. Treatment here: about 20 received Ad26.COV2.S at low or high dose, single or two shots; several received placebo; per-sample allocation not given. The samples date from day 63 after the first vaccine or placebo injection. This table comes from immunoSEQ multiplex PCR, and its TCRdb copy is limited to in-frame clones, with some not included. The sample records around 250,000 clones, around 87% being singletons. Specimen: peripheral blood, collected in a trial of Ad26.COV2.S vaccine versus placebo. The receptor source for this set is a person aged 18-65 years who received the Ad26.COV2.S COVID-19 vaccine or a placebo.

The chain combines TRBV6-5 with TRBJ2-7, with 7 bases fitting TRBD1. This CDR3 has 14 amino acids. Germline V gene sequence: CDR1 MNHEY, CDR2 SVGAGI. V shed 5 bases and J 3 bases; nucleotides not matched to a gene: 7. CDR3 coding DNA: TGTGCCAGCAGTCCCCGACAGGGCTTCTACGAGCAGTACTTC. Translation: CASSPRQGFYEQYF.

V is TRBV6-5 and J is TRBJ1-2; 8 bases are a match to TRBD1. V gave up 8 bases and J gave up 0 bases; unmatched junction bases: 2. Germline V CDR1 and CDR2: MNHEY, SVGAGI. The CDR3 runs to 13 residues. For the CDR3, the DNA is TGTGCCAGCCTGGACAGGGCTAACTATGGCTACACCTTC. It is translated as CASLDRANYGYTF.

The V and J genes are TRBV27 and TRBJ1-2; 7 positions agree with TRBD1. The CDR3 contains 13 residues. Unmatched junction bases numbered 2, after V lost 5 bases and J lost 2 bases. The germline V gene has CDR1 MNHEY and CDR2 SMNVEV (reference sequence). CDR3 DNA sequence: TGTGCCAGCAGTCGGGGACAGAACTATGGCTACACCTTC. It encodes CASSRGQNYGYTF.

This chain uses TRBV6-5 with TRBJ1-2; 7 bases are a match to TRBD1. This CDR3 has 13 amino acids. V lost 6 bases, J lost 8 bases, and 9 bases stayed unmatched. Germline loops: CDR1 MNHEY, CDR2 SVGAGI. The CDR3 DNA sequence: TGTGCCAGCAGCCTCCTAACAGGGGTCGGCTACACCTTC. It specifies CASSLLTGVGYTF.

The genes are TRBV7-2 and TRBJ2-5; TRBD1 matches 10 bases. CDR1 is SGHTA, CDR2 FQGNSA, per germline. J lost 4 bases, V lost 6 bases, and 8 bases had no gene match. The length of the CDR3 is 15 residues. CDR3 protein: CASRLPGQGRETQYF. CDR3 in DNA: TGTGCCAGCAGGCTCCCGGGACAGGGGCGAGAGACCCAGTACTTC.

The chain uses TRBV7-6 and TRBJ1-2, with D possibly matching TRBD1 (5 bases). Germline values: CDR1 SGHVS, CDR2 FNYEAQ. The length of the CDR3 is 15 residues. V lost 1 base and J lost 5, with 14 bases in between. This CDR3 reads CASSLGGGRTYGYTF. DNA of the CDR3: TGTGCCAGCAGCTTAGGGGGGGGACGGACTTATGGCTACACCTTC.

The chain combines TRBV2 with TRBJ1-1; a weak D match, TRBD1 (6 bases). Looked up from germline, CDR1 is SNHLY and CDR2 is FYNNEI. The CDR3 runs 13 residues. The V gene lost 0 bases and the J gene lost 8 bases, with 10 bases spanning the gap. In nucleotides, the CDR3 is TGTGCCAGCAGTGAAGCCGAAACAGGGGAAGCTTTCTTT. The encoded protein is CASSEAETGEAFF.

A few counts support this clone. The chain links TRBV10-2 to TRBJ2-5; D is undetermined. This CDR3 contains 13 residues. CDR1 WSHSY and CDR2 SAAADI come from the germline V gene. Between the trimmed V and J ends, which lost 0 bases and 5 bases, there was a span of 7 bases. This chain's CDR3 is CASSESGAETQYF. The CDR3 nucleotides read TGCGCCAGCAGTGAGTCAGGCGCGGAGACCCAGTACTTC.

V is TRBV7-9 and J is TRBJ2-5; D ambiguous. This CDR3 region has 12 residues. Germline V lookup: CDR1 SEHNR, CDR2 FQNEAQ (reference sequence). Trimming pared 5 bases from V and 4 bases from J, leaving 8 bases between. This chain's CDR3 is CASSPLGETQYF. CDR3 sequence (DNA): TGTGCCAGCAGCCCCCTTGGAGAGACCCAGTACTTC.

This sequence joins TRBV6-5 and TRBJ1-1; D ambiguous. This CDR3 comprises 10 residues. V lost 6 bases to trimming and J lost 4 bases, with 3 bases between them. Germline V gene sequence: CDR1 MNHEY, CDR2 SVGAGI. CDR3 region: CASRVTEAFF. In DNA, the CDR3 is TGTGCCAGCAGGGTCACTGAAGCTTTCTTT.

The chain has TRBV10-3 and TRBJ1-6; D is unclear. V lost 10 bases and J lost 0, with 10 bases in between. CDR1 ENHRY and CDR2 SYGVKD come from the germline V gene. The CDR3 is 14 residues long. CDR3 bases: TGTGCCACCGCTCAGAGCTCCTATAATTCACCCCTCCACTTT. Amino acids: CATAQSSYNSPLHF.

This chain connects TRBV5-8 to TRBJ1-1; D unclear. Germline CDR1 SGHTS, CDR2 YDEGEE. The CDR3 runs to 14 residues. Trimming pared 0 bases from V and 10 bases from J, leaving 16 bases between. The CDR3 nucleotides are TGTGCCAGCAGCTTGGGGACGGTTGGCTTAGGAGCTTTCTTT. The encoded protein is CASSLGTVGLGAFF.

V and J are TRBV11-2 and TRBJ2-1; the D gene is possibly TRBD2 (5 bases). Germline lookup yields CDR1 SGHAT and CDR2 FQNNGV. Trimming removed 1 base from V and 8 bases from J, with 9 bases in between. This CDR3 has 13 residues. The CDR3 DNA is TGTGCCAGCAGCTTAGTTCACGGGGATGAGCAGTTCTTC. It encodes CASSLVHGDEQFF.

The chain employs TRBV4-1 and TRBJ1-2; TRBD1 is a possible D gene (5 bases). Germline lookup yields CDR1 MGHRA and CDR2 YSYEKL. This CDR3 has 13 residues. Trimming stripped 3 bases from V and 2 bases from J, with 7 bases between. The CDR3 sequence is CASSHDRNYGYTF. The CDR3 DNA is TGCGCCAGCAGCCATGACAGAAACTATGGCTACACCTTC.

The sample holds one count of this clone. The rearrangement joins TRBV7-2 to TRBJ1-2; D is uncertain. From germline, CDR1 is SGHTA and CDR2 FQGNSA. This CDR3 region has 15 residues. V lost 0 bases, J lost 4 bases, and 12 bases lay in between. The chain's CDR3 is CASSLATGSGYGYTF. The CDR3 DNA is TGTGCCAGCAGCTTAGCAACGGGTTCAGGCTATGGCTACACCTTC.

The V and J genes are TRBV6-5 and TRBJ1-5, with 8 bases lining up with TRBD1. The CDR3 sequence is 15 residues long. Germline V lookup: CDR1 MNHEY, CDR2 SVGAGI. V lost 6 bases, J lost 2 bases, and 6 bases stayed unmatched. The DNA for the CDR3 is TGTGCCAGCAGCCTGACAGGGGCCCGCAATCAGCCCCAGCATTTT. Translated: CASSLTGARNQPQHF.

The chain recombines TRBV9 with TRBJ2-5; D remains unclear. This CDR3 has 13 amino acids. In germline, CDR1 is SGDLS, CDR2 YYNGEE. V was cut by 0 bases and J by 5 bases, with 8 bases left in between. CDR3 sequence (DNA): TGTGCCAGCAGCGTAGCCGGAATGGAGACCCAGTACTTC. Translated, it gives CASSVAGMETQYF.

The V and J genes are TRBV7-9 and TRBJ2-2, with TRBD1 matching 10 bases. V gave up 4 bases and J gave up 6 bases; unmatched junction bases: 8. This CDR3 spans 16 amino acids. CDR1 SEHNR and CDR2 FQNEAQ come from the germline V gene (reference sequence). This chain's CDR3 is CASSWWTGGLAGELFF. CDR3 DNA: TGTGCCAGCAGCTGGTGGACAGGGGGTTTAGCCGGGGAGCTGTTTTTT.

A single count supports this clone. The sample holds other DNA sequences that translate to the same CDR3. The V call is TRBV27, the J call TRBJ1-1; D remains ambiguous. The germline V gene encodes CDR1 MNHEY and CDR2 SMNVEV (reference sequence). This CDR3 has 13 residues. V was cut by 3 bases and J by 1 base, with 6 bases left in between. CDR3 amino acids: CASSLSRNTEAFF. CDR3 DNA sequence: TGTGCCAGCAGTTTGTCACGGAACACTGAAGCTTTCTTT.

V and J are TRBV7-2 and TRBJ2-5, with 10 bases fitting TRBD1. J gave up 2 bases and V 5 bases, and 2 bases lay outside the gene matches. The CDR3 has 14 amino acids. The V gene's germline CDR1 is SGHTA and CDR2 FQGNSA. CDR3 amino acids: CASSPDRGQETQYF. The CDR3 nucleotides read TGTGCCAGCAGCCCGGACAGGGGGCAAGAGACCCAGTACTTC.

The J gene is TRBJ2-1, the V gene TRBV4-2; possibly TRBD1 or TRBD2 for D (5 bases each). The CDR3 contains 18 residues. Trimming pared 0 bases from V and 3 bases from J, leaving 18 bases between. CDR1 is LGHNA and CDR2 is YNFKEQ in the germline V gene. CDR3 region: CASSQDQEGLAIYNEQFF. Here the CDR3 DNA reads TGTGCCAGCAGCCAAGATCAAGAGGGGTTAGCTATCTACAATGAGCAGTTCTTC.

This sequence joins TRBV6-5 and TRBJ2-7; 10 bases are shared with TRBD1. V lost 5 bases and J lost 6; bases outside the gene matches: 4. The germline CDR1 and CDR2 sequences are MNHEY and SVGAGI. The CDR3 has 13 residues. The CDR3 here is CASSRQGASEQYF. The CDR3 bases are TGTGCCAGCAGTCGACAGGGGGCGAGCGAGCAGTACTTC.

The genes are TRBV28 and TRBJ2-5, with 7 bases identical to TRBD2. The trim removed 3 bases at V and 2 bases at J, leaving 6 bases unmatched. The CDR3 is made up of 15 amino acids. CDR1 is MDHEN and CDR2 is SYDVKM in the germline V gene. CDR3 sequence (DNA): TGTGCCAGCAGTTTGTCGGTCGGGGGGCAAGAGACCCAGTACTTC. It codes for CASSLSVGGQETQYF.